The 30 T cell receptor beta chains listed next were all sequenced from one sample in a study of T cells expressing NK-cell markers. TCRdb re-called the 5' RACE reads; every CDR3 protein appears as one record, without DNA. The sample data list about 400,000 distinct CDR3 sequences. The sample was blood T cells: a sorted CD56 or NKG2C T cell subset, CD4+ or CD8+ T cells, or bulk PBMC T cells (not recorded which). The receptors shown here come from a woman in her forties or fifties in good health.

This chain connects TRBV7-6 to TRBJ2-1. CDR3 length: 15 amino acids. Germline CDR1 SGHVS, CDR2 FNYEAQ. CDR3: CASSARQGLDNEQFF.

The chain combines TRBV6-5 with TRBJ1-2. The CDR3 loop spans 11 amino acids. The germline V gene has CDR1 MNHEY and CDR2 SVGAGI. The CDR3 sequence is CASGRKNGYTF.

The rearrangement uses TRBV12-3 or TRBV12-4 and TRBJ2-4; there is no DNA to check the TCRdb D call of TRBD1. This CDR3 spans 15 amino acids. CDR3 in amino acids: CASVGVGAAKNIQYF.

The chain has TRBV5-1 and TRBJ1-2; lacking DNA, the TRBD1 call made by TCRdb goes unchecked. CDR3 length: 15 residues. The germline V gene has CDR1 SGHRS and CDR2 YFSETQ. CDR3 region: CASSLGDSSNYGYTF.

This rearrangement joins TRBV24-1 to TRBJ2-1. The CDR3 consists of 13 residues. Germline V lookup: CDR1 KGHDR, CDR2 SFDVKD. This CDR3 is CATRKGEKGEQFF.

The rearrangement joins TRBV24-1 to TRBJ2-5; TCRdb selects TRBD1, and the lack of DNA leaves this call unchecked. Per germline, CDR1 KGHDR and CDR2 SFDVKD. The CDR3 totals 15 residues. CDR3 amino acids: CATSEPGPGGETQYF.

This chain joins TRBV20-1 and TRBJ2-1; with no DNA, the TCRdb D assignment of TRBD2 cannot be verified. Germline V CDR1 and CDR2: DFQATT, SNEGSKA (reference sequence). This CDR3 region has 15 residues. This CDR3 reads CSARDPSGRPNEQFF.

The rearrangement links TRBV30 to TRBJ2-1; TCRdb names TRBD2, which stays unverified in the absence of DNA. The germline CDR1 and CDR2 sequences are GTSNPN and SVGIG (reference sequence). This CDR3 has 12 residues. This CDR3 reads CAWSYLAWEQFF.

J is TRBJ2-7 and V is TRBV6-2 or TRBV6-3; without DNA, the TCRdb call of TRBD2 cannot be checked. The length of the CDR3 is 13 residues. The germline CDR1 and CDR2 sequences are MNHEY and SVGEGT. The CDR3 reads CASSRERAIVQYF.

The V call is TRBV5-1, the J call TRBJ1-2. This CDR3 is 13 amino acids long. From germline, CDR1 is SGHRS and CDR2 YFSETQ. Here the CDR3 reads CASSSPSRYGYTF.

This rearrangement joins TRBV2 to TRBJ2-2; TCRdb's assignment of TRBD2 cannot be checked, as there is no DNA. The CDR3 consists of 13 residues. The germline gives CDR1 SNHLY, CDR2 FYNNEI. The chain's CDR3 is CASSGTATGELFF.

The chain links TRBV2 to TRBJ1-6; the D gene TCRdb calls, TRBD1, cannot be checked with no DNA. This CDR3 spans 12 amino acids. In germline, CDR1 is SNHLY, CDR2 FYNNEI. The CDR3 is CASSERGSPLHF.

This chain uses TRBV19 with TRBJ1-1; TCRdb's D call, TRBD1, is unchecked because there is no DNA. The germline V gene encodes CDR1 LNHDA and CDR2 SQIVND (reference sequence). This CDR3 is built from 12 residues. The CDR3 here is CASSTRTAEAFF.

The rearrangement links TRBV12-3 or TRBV12-4 to TRBJ2-1; TCRdb's assignment of TRBD1 cannot be checked, as there is no DNA. This CDR3 has 15 residues. The chain's CDR3 is CASSLWGQRGDEQFF.

The chain uses TRBV21-1 and TRBJ2-7. TRBV21-1 is reported as a pseudogene. The CDR3 has 12 residues. The CDR3 spells CASSKVAVEQYF.

The genes are TRBV25-1 and TRBJ2-2; the D gene TCRdb calls, TRBD1, cannot be checked with no DNA. The CDR3 sequence is 15 residues long. CDR1 and CDR2 from the germline V gene are MGHDK and SYGVNS. CDR3 protein: CASSEWGQGAGELFF.

The rearrangement links TRBV5-1 to TRBJ1-2; TCRdb reports TRBD1, a call that lacks DNA to check it against. The CDR3 totals 16 residues. Per germline, CDR1 SGHRS and CDR2 YFSETQ. CDR3 sequence reads: CASSYIQTGGAYGYTF. Drawing the rest from reference TRBV5-1 and TRBJ1-2, the complete variable domain is KAGVTQTPRYLIKTRGQQVTLSCSPISGHRSVSWYQQTPGQGLQFLFEYFSETQRNKGNFPGRFSGRQFSNSRSEMNVSTLELGDSALYLCASSYIQTGGAYGYTFGSGTRLTVV.

CDR3 region: CASSPPRTGTSQQYF. The chain links TRBV7-9 to TRBJ2-7; TCRdb selects TRBD1, and the lack of DNA leaves this call unchecked. Germline V gives CDR1 SEHNR, CDR2 FQNEAQ (reference sequence). The CDR3 runs 15 residues.

This chain connects TRBV11-3 to TRBJ2-1; checking the TCRdb D call of TRBD2 is not possible without DNA. The CDR3 extends over 15 amino acids. Germline CDR1 and CDR2: SGHNT and YENEEA. The CDR3 is CASSLGLRDLEGDFF.

This chain joins TRBV24-1 and TRBJ2-4. There are 15 residues in the CDR3. Germline V lookup: CDR1 KGHDR, CDR2 SFDVKD. The chain's CDR3 is CATSDSSTTEDIQYF.

The rearrangement links TRBV7-2 to TRBJ1-2; TCRdb outputs TRBD1, but without DNA this stays unchecked. The CDR3 runs 13 residues. Germline assignment: CDR1 SGHTA and CDR2 FQGNSA. The CDR3 loop is CASSFWQGGGYTF. The full variable domain, its missing parts supplied by reference TRBV7-2 and TRBJ1-2, is GAGVSQSPSNKVTEKGKDVELRCDPISGHTALYWYRQSLGQGLEFLIYFQGNSAPDKSGLPSDRFSAERTGGSVSTLTIQRTQQEDSAVYLCASSFWQGGGYTFGSGTRLTVV.

This sequence joins TRBV27 and TRBJ2-1; with no DNA, the TCRdb D assignment of TRBD2 cannot be verified. The CDR3 is made up of 13 amino acids. Germline V gene data show CDR1 as MNHEY and CDR2 as SMNVEV (reference sequence). The CDR3 loop reads CASSTLEQNEQFF.

The chain combines TRBV18 with TRBJ2-7. The CDR3 is 15 amino acids. The germline gives CDR1 KGHSH, CDR2 LQKENI. The CDR3 loop reads CASSPPLSGFDEQYF.

V gene TRBV7-2 combines with J gene TRBJ2-5; TCRdb designates TRBD2, a call that cannot be tested without DNA. This CDR3 comprises 14 residues. CDR1 is SGHTA and CDR2 is FQGNSA in the germline V gene. The CDR3 sequence: CASSFRGLQETQYF.

V gene TRBV5-6 combines with J gene TRBJ2-1; TCRdb proposes TRBD1, but this gene call is untestable without DNA. The CDR3 runs 15 residues. CDR1 and CDR2 from the germline V gene are SGHDT and YYEEEE. This CDR3 reads CASSLVGTGSNEQFF.

This sequence joins TRBV5-5 and TRBJ2-3; the D call of TRBD1 rests on TCRdb alone, since no DNA is present to check it. Germline assignment: CDR1 SGHKS and CDR2 YYEKEE (reference sequence). CDR3 length: 16 residues. CDR3 region: CASSFTLGGSADTQYF.

The V call is TRBV6-5, the J call TRBJ2-1; there is no DNA to check the TCRdb D call of TRBD2. In germline, CDR1 is MNHEY, CDR2 SVGAGI. The CDR3 covers 19 residues. The CDR3 region is CASSYLGLAEGGVYNEQFF.

The V and J genes are TRBV28 and TRBJ2-7; TCRdb indicates TRBD1, and absent DNA this call remains unverified. The germline CDR1 and CDR2 sequences are MDHEN and SYDVKM. The CDR3 has 16 residues. CDR3: CASGQSGQLLSYEQYF.

The rearrangement links TRBV5-1 to TRBJ2-1; TCRdb reports TRBD2, a call that lacks DNA to check it against. The V gene's germline CDR1 is SGHRS and CDR2 YFSETQ. This CDR3 has 16 amino acids. CDR3: CASIPGLAVTYGEQFF.

The rearrangement uses TRBV20-1 and TRBJ1-1. The CDR3 totals 13 residues. Germline lookup yields CDR1 DFQATT and CDR2 SNEGSKA (reference sequence). CDR3 sequence reads: CSIRRGANTEAFF.